What follows are 3 T cell receptor beta chains derived from one specimen sequenced in a study of shared clonotypes between healthy human individuals. TCRdb's table, derived via immunoSEQ multiplex PCR, lists solely in-frame clones and lacks some. The sample records some 2.3 million clones, 90% to 95% being singletons. The sequenced sample consisted of naive CD4+ T cells from PBMCs. Subset described: CD45RA+ positively selected. The receptors derive from a man aged 18-30 years in good health. Some clones in this sample may be carry-over from other donors' samples.

V and J are TRBV5-4 and TRBJ2-5; TRBD1 or TRBD2 may be the D gene (6 bases each). The CDR3 has 14 residues. Germline assignment: CDR1 SGHNT and CDR2 YYREEE (reference sequence). V lost 5 bases and J 5 bases, leaving 16 bases between the germline ends. CDR3 DNA sequence: TGTGCCAGCAGGCCAATGGGGGGCTGGGAGACCCAGTACTTC. Protein: CASRPMGGWETQYF.

The chain joins TRBV5-1 to TRBJ1-5; 9 bases match TRBD1. After removal of 0 bases from V and 6 bases from J, the junction contained 7 bases not matched to a gene. This CDR3 is 16 amino acids long. The germline V gene has CDR1 SGHRS and CDR2 YFSETQ. DNA for the CDR3: TGCGCCAGCAGCTTGGGAACCGGGACAGGGAGTCAGCCCCAGCATTTT. This sequence encodes CASSLGTGTGSQPQHF.

The CDR3 loop is CATSRDEVGSGIGNEQFF. The CDR3 bases are TGTGCCACCAGCAGAGATGAAGTGGGTAGCGGGATCGGCAATGAGCAGTTCTTC. The chain has TRBV15 and TRBJ2-1, with 8 bases that match TRBD2. The J segment lost 6 bases and the V segment lost 0 bases, leaving 13 bases of the junction unmatched. The CDR3 totals 18 residues. Germline V gives CDR1 LNHNV, CDR2 YYDKDF (reference sequence).